The T cell receptor (beta chain) under discussion was sequenced for a study of T-cell reconstitution after alpha-beta-depleted transplantation in children. Between the trimmed V and J ends, which lost 5 bases and 3 bases, there was a span of 14 bases. Germline CDR1 is MNHEY and CDR2 is SVGEGT. There are 14 residues in the CDR3. Unique molecular identifiers featured in how the TCRbeta library was prepared. TCRdb reanalysed the PCR reads using MiXCR and keeps one entry per CDR3 protein. The top ten clones hold around 30% of a sample with about a million distinct CDR3 sequences, roughly 29% of them seen once.

This sequence was found in a boy younger than two who had a stem cell transplant for SCID, so the T cells may come from the graft donor. V gene TRBV6-2 or TRBV6-3 combines with J gene TRBJ2-7; the D gene is possibly TRBD1 (5 bases). Source: PBMCs, mostly from graft donor cells, taken 360 days after TCRalphabeta/CD19-depleted stem cell transplant. The CDR3 spells CASSGRQQNYEQYF. The CDR3 DNA is TGTGCCAGCAGTGGGCGACAGCAAAACTACGAGCAGTACTTC.